Sequencing of this T cell receptor (beta chain) was carried out in a study of T cells expressing NK-cell markers. The CDR3 is 13 residues long. TCRdb re-called the 5' RACE reads and catalogs CDR3 proteins one per entry, DNA excluded. The sample holds fewer than 550,000 distinct CDR3 sequences. This sequence joins TRBV12-3 or TRBV12-4 and TRBJ1-2. The sequenced sample consisted of blood T cells: a sorted CD56 or NKG2C T cell subset, CD4+ or CD8+ T cells, or bulk PBMC T cells (not recorded which). The sequence came from a woman aged 50 to 65 in good health. Here the CDR3 reads CASSPWALSGYTF.